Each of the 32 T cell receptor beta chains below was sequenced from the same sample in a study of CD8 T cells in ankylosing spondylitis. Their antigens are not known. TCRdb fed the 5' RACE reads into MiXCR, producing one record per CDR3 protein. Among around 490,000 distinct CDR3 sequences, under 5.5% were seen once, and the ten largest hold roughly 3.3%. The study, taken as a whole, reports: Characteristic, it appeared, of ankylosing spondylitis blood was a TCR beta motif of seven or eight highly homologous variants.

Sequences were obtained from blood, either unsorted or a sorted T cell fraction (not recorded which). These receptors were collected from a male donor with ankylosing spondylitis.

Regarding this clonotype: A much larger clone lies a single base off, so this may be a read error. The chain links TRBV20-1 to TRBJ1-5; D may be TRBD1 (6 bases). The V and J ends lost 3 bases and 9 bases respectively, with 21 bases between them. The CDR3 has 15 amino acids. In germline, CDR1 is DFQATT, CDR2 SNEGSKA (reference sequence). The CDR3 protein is CSARDKAGAGPPQHF. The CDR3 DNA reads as TGCAGTGCTAGGGATAAGGCAGGGGCTGGCCCGCCCCAGCATTTT.

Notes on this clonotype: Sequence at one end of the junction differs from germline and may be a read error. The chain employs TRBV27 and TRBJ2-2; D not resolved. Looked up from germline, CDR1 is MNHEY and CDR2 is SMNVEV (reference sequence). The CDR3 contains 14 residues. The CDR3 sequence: CAGSFWRNTGELFF. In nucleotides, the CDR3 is TGTGCCGGCAGTTTTTGGAGGAACACCGGGGAGCTGTTTTTT.

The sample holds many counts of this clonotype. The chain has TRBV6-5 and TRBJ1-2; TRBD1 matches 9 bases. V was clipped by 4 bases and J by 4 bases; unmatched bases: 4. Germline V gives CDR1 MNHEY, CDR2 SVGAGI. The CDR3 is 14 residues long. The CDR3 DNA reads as TGTGCCAGCAGTTGGCTGGGACAGGGCTATGGCTACACCTTC. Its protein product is CASSWLGQGYGYTF.

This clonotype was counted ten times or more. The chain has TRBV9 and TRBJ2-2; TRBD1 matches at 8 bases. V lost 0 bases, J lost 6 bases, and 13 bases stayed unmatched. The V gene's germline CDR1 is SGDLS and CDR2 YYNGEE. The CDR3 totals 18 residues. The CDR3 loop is CASSVAAGQGPSPGELFF. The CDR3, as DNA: TGTGCCAGCAGCGTAGCAGCAGGACAGGGACCGAGCCCCGGGGAGCTGTTTTTT.

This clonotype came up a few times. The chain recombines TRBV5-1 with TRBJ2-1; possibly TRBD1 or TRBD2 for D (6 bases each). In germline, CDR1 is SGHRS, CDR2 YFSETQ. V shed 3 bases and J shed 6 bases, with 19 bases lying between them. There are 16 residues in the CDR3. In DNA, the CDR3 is TGCGCCAGCAGCTCCCTAGGGACGGGGGCGAGCAATGAGCAGTTCTTC. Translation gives CASSSLGTGASNEQFF.

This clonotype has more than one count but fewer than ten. The CDR3 protein is CASSLAGWLEGNEQFF. In nucleotides, the CDR3 is TGCGCCAGCAGCTTGGCTGGCTGGCTAGAAGGGAATGAGCAGTTCTTC. V is TRBV5-1 and J is TRBJ2-1; D is uncertain. From germline, CDR1 is SGHRS and CDR2 YFSETQ. This CDR3 contains 16 residues. The V gene lost 0 bases and the J gene lost 7 bases, with 17 bases spanning the gap.

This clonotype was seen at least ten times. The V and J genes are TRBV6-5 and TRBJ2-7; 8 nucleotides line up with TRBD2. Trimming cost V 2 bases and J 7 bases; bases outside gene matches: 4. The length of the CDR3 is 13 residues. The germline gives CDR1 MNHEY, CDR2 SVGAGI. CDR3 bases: TGTGCCAGCAGTTACCCGGGAGGGCATGAGCAGTACTTC. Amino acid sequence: CASSYPGGHEQYF.

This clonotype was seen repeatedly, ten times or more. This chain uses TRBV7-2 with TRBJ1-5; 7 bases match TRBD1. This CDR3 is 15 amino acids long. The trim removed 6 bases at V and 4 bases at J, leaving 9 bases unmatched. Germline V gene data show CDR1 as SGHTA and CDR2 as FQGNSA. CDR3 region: CASSPGQVGNQPQHF. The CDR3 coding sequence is TGTGCCAGCAGTCCAGGACAGGTCGGTAATCAGCCCCAGCATTTT.

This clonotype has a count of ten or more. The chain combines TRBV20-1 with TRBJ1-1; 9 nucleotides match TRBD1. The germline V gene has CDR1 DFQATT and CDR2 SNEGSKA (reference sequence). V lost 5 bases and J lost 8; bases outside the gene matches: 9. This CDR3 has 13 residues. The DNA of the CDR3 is TGCAGTGCTCTTGGGACAGGGAAGCGAGAAGCTTTCTTT. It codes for CSALGTGKREAFF.

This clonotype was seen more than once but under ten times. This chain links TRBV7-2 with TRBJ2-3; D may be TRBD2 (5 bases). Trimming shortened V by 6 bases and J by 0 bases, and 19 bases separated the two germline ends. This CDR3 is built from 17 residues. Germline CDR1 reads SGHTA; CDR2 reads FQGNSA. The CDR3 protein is CASRPAESGTSTDTQYF. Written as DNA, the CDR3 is TGTGCCAGCAGACCCGCGGAGAGCGGTACTAGCACAGATACGCAGTATTTT.

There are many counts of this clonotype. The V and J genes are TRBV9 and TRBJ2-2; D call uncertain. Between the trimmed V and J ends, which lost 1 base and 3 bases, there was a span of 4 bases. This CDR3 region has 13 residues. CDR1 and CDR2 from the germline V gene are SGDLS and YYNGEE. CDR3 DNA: TGTGCCAGCAGCGTACACTACACCGGGGAGCTGTTTTTT. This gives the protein CASSVHYTGELFF.

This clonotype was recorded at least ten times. The CDR3 reads CSAERGGYNEQFF. The CDR3 region has the DNA TGCAGTGCAGAGCGGGGGGGCTACAATGAGCAGTTCTTC. The chain is built from TRBV20-1 and TRBJ2-1, with 10 nucleotides matching TRBD2. The trim removed 6 bases at V and 3 bases at J, leaving 2 bases unmatched. This CDR3 is built from 13 residues. Germline-derived CDR1 and CDR2 are DFQATT and SNEGSKA (reference sequence).

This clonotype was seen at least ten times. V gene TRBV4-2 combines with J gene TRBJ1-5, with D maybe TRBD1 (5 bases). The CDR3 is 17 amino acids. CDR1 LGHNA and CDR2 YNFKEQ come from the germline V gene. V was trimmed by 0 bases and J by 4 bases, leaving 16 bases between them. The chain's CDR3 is CASSQETAGGRNQPQHF. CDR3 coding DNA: TGTGCCAGCAGCCAAGAGACTGCGGGGGGAAGAAATCAGCCCCAGCATTTT.

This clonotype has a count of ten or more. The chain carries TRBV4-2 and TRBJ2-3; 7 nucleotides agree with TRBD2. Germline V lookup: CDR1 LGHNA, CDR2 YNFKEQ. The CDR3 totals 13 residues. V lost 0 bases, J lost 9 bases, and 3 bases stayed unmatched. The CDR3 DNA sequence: TGTGCCAGCAGCCAAGAATGGCGGGAGACGCAGTATTTT. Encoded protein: CASSQEWRETQYF.

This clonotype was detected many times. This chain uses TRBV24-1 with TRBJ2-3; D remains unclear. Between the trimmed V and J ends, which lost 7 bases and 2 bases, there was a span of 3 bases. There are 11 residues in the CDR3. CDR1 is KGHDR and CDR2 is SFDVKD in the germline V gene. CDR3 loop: CATSNTDTQYF. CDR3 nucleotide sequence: TGTGCCACCAGCAACACAGATACGCAGTATTTT.

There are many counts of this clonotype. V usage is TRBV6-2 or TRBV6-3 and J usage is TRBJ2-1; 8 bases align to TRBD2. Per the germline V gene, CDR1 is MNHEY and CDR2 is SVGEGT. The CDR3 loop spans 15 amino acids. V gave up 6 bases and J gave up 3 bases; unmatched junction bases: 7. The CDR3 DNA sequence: TGTGCCAGCAGGGGGGCGGGGGGTTTCTACAATGAGCAGTTCTTC. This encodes CASRGAGGFYNEQFF.

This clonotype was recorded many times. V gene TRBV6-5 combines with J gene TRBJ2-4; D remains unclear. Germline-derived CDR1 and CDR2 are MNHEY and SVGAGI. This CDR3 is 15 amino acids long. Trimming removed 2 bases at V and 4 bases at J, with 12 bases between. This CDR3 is CASSYLTGSKNIQYF. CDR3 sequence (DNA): TGTGCCAGCAGTTACCTTACCGGGTCTAAAAACATTCAGTACTTC.

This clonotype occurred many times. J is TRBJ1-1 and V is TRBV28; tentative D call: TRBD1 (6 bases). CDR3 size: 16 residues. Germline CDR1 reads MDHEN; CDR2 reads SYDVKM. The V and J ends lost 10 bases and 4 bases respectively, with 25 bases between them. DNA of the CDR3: TGTGCCATCCGACAAATGGGGGGCGGGTCGGGCACTGAAGCTTTCTTT. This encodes CAIRQMGGGSGTEAFF.

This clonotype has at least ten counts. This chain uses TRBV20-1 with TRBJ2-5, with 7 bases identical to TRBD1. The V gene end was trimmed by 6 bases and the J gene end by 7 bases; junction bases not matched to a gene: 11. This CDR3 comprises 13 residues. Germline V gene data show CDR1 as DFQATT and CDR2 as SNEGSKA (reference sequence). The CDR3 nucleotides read TGCAGTGCCCCAGACAGGGCCCGGGGGACCCAGTACTTC. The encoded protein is CSAPDRARGTQYF.

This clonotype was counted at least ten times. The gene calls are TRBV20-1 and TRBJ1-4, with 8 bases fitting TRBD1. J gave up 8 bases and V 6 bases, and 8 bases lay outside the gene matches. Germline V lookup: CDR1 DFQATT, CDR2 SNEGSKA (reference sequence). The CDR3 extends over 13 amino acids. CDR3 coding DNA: TGCAGTGCCCCGGGACAGGTTTACGAAAAACTGTTTTTT. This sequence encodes CSAPGQVYEKLFF.

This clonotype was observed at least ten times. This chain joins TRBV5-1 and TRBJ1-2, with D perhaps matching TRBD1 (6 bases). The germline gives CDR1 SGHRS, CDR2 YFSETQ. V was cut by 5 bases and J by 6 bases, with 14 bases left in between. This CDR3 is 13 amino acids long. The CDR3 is CASSADRTDGYTF. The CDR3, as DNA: TGCGCCAGCAGTGCCGACAGGACCGATGGCTACACCTTC.

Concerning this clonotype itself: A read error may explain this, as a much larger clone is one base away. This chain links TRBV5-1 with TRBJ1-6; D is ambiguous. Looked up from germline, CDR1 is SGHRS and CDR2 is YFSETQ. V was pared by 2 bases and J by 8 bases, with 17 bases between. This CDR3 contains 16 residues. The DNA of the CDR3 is TGCGCCAGCAGCTTTGAACCCGGGGAAGGGTATTCACCCCTCCACTTT. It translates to CASSFEPGEGYSPLHF.

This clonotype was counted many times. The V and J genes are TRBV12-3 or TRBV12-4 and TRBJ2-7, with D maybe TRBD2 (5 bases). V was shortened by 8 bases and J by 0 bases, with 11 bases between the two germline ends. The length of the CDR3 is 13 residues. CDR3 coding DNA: TGTGCCAGCGGCTCCGGGGACTCCTACGAGCAGTACTTC. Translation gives CASGSGDSYEQYF.

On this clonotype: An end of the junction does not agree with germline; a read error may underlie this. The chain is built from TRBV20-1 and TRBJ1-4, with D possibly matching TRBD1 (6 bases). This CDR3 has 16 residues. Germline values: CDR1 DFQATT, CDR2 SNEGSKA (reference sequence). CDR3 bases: TGCTGTGCTAGAAACCCAGGGGCAGGAACTAATGAAAAACTGTTTTTT. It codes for CCARNPGAGTNEKLFF.

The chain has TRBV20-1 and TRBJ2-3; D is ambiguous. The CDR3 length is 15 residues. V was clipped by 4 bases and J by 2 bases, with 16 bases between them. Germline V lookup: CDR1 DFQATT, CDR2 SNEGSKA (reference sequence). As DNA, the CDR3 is TGCAGTGCTACGAACGGACCGGATCACACAGATACGCAGTATTTT. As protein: CSATNGPDHTDTQYF.

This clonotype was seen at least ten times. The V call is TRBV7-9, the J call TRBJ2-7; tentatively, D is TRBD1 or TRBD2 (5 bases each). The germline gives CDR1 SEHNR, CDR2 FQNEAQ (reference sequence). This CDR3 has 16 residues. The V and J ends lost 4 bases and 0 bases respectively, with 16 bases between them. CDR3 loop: CASSSLPRGRSYEQYF. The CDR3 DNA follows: TGTGCCAGCAGCTCACTTCCTAGGGGACGCTCCTACGAGCAGTACTTC. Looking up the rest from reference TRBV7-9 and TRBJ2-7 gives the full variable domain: DTGVSQNPRHKITKRGQNVTFRCDPISEHNRLYWYRQTLGQGPEFLTYFQNEAQLEKSRLLSDRFSAERPKGSFSTLEIQRTEQGDSAMYLCASSSLPRGRSYEQYFGPGTRLTVT.

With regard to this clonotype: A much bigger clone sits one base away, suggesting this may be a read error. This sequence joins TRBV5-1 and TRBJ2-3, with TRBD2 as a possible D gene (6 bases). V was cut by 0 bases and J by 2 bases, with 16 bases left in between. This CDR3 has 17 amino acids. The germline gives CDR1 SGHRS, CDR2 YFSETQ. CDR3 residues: CASSLVLGGPNTDTQYF. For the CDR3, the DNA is TGCGCCAGCAGCTTGGTATTAGGAGGGCCTAACACAGATACGCAGTATTTT.

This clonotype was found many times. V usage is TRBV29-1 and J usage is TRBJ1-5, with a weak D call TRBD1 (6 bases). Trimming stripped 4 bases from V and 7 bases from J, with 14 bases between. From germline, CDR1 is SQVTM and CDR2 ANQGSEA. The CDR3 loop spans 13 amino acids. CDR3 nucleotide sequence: TGCAGCGTTGCCGGGACATTAGACCAGCCCCAGCATTTT. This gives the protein CSVAGTLDQPQHF. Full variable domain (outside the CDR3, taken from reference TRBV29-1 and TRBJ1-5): SAVISQKPSRDICQRGTSLTIQCQVDSQVTMMFWYRQQPGQSLTLIATANQGSEATYESGFVIDKFPISRPNLTFSTLTVSNMSPEDSSIYLCSVAGTLDQPQHFGDGTRLSIL.

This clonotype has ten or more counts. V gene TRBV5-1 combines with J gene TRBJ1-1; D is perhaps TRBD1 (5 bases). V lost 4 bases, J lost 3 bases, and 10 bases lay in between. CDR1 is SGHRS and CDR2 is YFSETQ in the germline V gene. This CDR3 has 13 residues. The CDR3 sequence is CASSQGPDTEAFF. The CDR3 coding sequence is TGCGCCAGCAGCCAGGGACCGGACACTGAAGCTTTCTTT.

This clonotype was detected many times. The DNA for the CDR3 is TGCAGTGCTAGAGATCCACCGGCTTTCGGCTATGGCTACACCTTC. Translating gives CSARDPPAFGYGYTF. This chain connects TRBV20-1 to TRBJ1-2; D call uncertain. Per the germline V gene, CDR1 is DFQATT and CDR2 is SNEGSKA (reference sequence). This CDR3 has 15 residues. V dropped 0 bases and J dropped 4 bases, with 15 bases sitting between them.

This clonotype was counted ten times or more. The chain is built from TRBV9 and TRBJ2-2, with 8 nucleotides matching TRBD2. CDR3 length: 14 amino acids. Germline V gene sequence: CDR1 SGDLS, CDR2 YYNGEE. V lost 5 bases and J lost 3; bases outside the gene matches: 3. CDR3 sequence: CASSGGRHTGELFF. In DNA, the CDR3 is TGTGCCAGCAGTGGCGGGAGGCACACCGGGGAGCTGTTTTTT.

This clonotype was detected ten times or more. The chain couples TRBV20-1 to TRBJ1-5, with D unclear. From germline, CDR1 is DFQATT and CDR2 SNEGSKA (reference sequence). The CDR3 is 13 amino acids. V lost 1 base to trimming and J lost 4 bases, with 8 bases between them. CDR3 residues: CSARGGLNQPQHF. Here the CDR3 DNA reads TGCAGTGCTAGAGGAGGCCTTAATCAGCCCCAGCATTTT.